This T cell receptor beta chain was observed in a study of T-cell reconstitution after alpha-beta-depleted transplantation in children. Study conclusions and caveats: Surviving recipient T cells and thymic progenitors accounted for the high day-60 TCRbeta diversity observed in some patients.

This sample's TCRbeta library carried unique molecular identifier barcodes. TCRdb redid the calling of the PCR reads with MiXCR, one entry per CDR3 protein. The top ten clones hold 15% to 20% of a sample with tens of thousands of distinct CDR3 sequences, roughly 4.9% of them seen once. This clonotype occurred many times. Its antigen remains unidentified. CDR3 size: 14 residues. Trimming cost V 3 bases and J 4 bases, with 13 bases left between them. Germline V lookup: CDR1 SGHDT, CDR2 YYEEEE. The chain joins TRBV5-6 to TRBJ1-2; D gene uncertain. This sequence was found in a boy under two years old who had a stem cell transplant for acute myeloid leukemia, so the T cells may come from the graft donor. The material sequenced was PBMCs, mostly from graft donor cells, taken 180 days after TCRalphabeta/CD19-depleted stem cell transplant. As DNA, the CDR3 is TGTGCCAGCAGCTCGAAGGACGGGCCCTATGGCTACACCTTC. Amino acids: CASSSKDGPYGYTF. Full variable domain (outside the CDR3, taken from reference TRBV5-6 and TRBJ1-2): DAGVTQSPTHLIKTRGQQVTLRCSPKSGHDTVSWYQQALGQGPQFIFQYYEEEERQRGNFPDRFSGHQFPNYSSELNVNALLLGDSALYLCASSSKDGPYGYTFGSGTRLTVV.